The entry below describes one T cell receptor beta chain. This clone's antigen is unknown. Base qualities were left out, and no much larger clone turns up one base away. These data are taken from a study of vaccination and CD4 T cells after COVID-19 (dated by TCRdb to 2021 to 2024). About the full investigation: Six males and four females were included in the convalescent cohort, with two Hispanic individuals, seven Caucasians, two Asians and one multiracial person represented. Post-COVID blood samples were collected from convalescent patients a median of around 100 days after diagnosis, with a range of roughly 30 to 170 days. Culture stimuli were overlapping spike peptide pools from SARS-CoV-2 and from the common cold coronaviruses HCoV-NL63, HCoV-OC43 and HCoV-229E. In control cultures, a CEFX viral epitope pool was used as positive control, an HIV-1 Nef peptide pool was used as negative control, or no peptide was added. Participants received two doses of either the Pfizer-BioNTech BNT162b2 vaccine (n=8) or the Moderna mRNA-1273 vaccine (n=2). The spike-specific CD4+ TCR repertoire was compared before and after mRNA vaccination in around ten COVID-19 convalescent patients and several infection-naive healthy vaccine recipients. Post-vaccine blood samples were taken a median of around 70 days after the second vaccine dose, with a range of about 13 to 250 days.

The CDR3, cysteine through phenylalanine, is 16 amino acids long. Only the CDR3 part of the read is kept: 48 bases, read in frame from the first base. V lost 6 bases and J lost 2 bases; the stretch between them is 17 bases long. Overall study outcomes, separate from this receptor: Although the median number of SARS-CoV-2-reactive clonotypes went up from 21 after infection to 35 to 40 after vaccination, the increase was not significant. Relatively few convalescent patients were included in the study, and early timepoints after natural infection were not analyzed. In convalescent patients, a median around 86% of post-vaccine SARS-CoV-2-reactive clones were detected only after vaccination, suggesting vaccine-specific priming. Of the vaccine-specific clones found in convalescent patients, nearly all (304 of 307) were mono-reactive for SARS-CoV-2 spike instead of being cross-reactive with common cold coronaviruses.

Receptors were amplified or captured by PCR. At the Johns Hopkins FTIC core, DNA from the cultured CD4+ T cells underwent TCR sequencing with the Oncomine TCR Beta short-read assay. The QIAamp micro DNA kit was used to extract genomic DNA from the cultured CD4+ T cells. The Oncomine TCR Beta libraries from cultured CD4+ T cells were pooled using unique dual indexes and then sequenced on an Illumina iSeq 100. On the authors' methods: Non-productive sequences were removed, and CDR3s that did not start with C, did not end with F or W, or were shorter than 7 amino acids were discarded. Antigen-specific clonotypes were identified with the MANAFEST web application by comparing peptide-stimulated wells with reference and other culture wells. An FDR below 0.05, an odds ratio above 5, and a productive frequency above 0.1% in at least two of three replicate wells were required for clones to be considered positive. A clonotype counted as cross-reactive if it showed significant expansion both in the SARS-CoV-2 spike wells and in at least one common cold coronavirus spike condition. Similarity between CDR3 sequences was evaluated in R version 3.6.1 using Levenshtein distances (stringdist) and unrooted phylogenetic trees (ape). TCRdb reprocessing: public reads trimmed at Q25 with fastp, clones called with MiXCR, in-frame beta chains kept. When rows share a CDR3 protein, they turn into one entry using the most common DNA and genes. The V and J calls, along with clone size, are taken from TCRdb and not from the paper's own processing. The sample has over 15,000 distinct CDR3 sequences on record, about three quarters of them singletons. Roughly 17% of the sample comes from the top ten.

Explained via the paper, the treatment or condition label denotes: approximately 9-day PBMC culture with coronavirus spike peptide pools or control peptides (ViraFEST assay). The ViraFEST assay was used in the study, in which antigen-specific T cells were expanded with peptide pools and expanded clonotypes were subsequently identified by TCR sequencing. Healthy vaccine recipients had no prior SARS-CoV-2 infection, confirmed by negative nucleocapsid antibody tests before and after vaccination. Each well held around 1.9 million PBMCs cultured with approximately 10 ug/ml peptide pools in IMDM containing approximately 4.8% human AB serum and around 9 IU/ml IL-2. On days 3 and 7, half of the culture medium was replaced with fresh IL-2-containing medium. After 10 days of culture, CD4+ T cells were isolated by negative selection with the EasySep CD4+ T cell isolation kit. PBMCs were separated from whole blood using Ficoll-Paque Plus gradient centrifugation and then either used fresh or cryopreserved at -140C. Triplicate wells were generally used for each culture condition.

Sequencing was performed on CD4+ T cells from blood, cultured in vitro, taken after SARS-CoV-2 vaccination. This sequence originates from a human donor who received a COVID-19 vaccine. The sequence is built from TRBV12-3 or TRBV12-4 and TRBJ1-5, with a tentative D gene TRBD1 over 6 matching bases. The CDR3 has the sequence CASSFGGALGNQPQHF. Here is the DNA: TGTGCCAGCAGCTTCGGGGGGGCATTAGGCAATCAGCCCCAGCATTTT.